Below, 9 T cell receptor beta chains from the same sample are listed, as sequenced in a study of blood T cell repertoires in COVID-19. Sequencing used immunoSEQ multiplex PCR; TCRdb keeps in-frame clones, though not all of them. The sample holds tens of thousands of clones, about 90% seen once. Sequencing was performed on peripheral blood. Source of these receptors: a human donor with active COVID-19. The donor label of this sample is uncertain.

This chain connects TRBV28 to TRBJ1-6; D is possibly TRBD1 (6 bases). The CDR3 spans 15 residues. The germline V gene has CDR1 MDHEN and CDR2 SYDVKM. Trimming cost V 6 bases and J 0 bases, with 9 bases left between them. In DNA, the CDR3 is TGTGCCAGCAGGGGACAAGCCTCCTATAATTCACCCCTCCACTTT. It is translated as CASRGQASYNSPLHF. Looking up the rest from reference TRBV28 and TRBJ1-6 gives the full variable domain: DVKVTQSSRYLVKRTGEKVFLECVQDMDHENMFWYRQDPGLGLRLIYFSYDVKMKEKGDIPEGYSVSREKKERFSLILESASTNQTSMYLCASRGQASYNSPLHFGNGTRLTVT.

V gene TRBV7-9 combines with J gene TRBJ2-1; TRBD2 aligns across 8 bases. Germline-derived CDR1 and CDR2 are SEHNR and FQNEAQ (reference sequence). CDR3 length: 18 amino acids. Trimming removed 1 base from V and 0 bases from J; junction bases left unmatched: 8. In DNA form, the CDR3 reads TGTGCCAGCAGCTTAGGGGTTAGCGGGATCCTCTCCTACAATGAGCAGTTCTTC. Its translation: CASSLGVSGILSYNEQFF.

The J gene is TRBJ1-1, the V gene TRBV28; D unclear. The CDR3 runs to 14 residues. V was shortened by 7 bases and J by 0 bases, with 12 bases between the two germline ends. The germline CDR1 and CDR2 sequences are MDHEN and SYDVKM. The CDR3 nucleotides are TGTGCCAGCACCCGGGGAGGAGTGAACACTGAAGCTTTCTTT. Its translation is CASTRGGVNTEAFF.

This clone was observed a single time. This rearrangement joins TRBV6-6 to TRBJ1-5, with 12 positions matching TRBD1. J gave up 6 bases and V 6 bases, and 6 bases lay outside the gene matches. This CDR3 has 15 amino acids. Germline CDR1 and CDR2: MNHNY and SVGAGI (reference sequence). CDR3 DNA sequence: TGTGCCAGCAGCTCGGGACAGGGGGCTGCTCAGCCCCAGCATTTT. It is translated as CASSSGQGAAQPQHF.

The gene calls are TRBV5-4 and TRBJ2-2, with 11 positions matching TRBD2. Germline trimming cut 4 bases from V and 6 bases from J; bases unmatched to any gene: 8. The length of the CDR3 is 16 residues. Germline CDR1 and CDR2: SGHNT and YYREEE (reference sequence). CDR3 protein: CASSPTSGNIPGELFF. The CDR3 DNA is TGTGCCAGCAGCCCGACTAGCGGGAACATCCCCGGGGAGCTGTTTTTT.

V and J are TRBV7-9 and TRBJ2-1; tentatively, D is TRBD1 (6 bases). Germline-derived CDR1 and CDR2 are SEHNR and FQNEAQ (reference sequence). The germline V and J ends were trimmed by 2 bases and 0 bases, with 14 bases remaining between them. This CDR3 is 17 amino acids long. CDR3 DNA: TGTGCCAGCAGCTTAATCGGGACACCAAGCTCCTACAATGAGCAGTTCTTC. Its translation: CASSLIGTPSSYNEQFF.

The chain combines TRBV11-2 with TRBJ2-2; D is unresolved. The CDR3 sequence is 13 residues long. The germline CDR1 and CDR2 sequences are SGHAT and FQNNGV. Trimming left V 0 bases short and J 7 bases short, with 6 bases between. CDR3 bases: TGTGCCAGCAGCTTAGATCGGTTCGGGGAGCTGTTTTTT. It yields the protein CASSLDRFGELFF.

The chain carries TRBV5-6 and TRBJ2-3; D is unclear. V was clipped by 4 bases and J by 3 bases, with 15 bases between them. Germline V gives CDR1 SGHDT, CDR2 YYEEEE. CDR3 length equals 15 residues. CDR3 nucleotides: TGTGCCAGCAGCCCGATCCCCGTCGGTACAGATACGCAGTATTTT. Encoded protein: CASSPIPVGTDTQYF.

Remarks on this clone: The CDR3 does not end in the conserved phenylalanine or tryptophan, so this is likely a read error. Because the CDR3's place on the DNA is in doubt, the DNA is left out and the CDR3 is given as listed by TCRdb. The chain couples TRBV6-4 to TRBJ2-3; the listed D gene, TRBD2, was not tested against the DNA. Looked up from germline, CDR1 is MRHNA and CDR2 is SNTAGT. Including both end residues, the CDR3 is 13 amino acids long. The CDR3 is CASSDEPGSGSRN.